Below are 10 T cell receptor beta chains sequenced from a single sample in a study of T cell repertoires in cytomegalovirus infection. Each CDR3 protein gets one entry after TCRdb re-called the reads with MiXCR. Here the sample spans about 220,000 distinct CDR3 sequences, 35% to 40% being singletons. The antigens for these receptors are not known. The specimen was CD8+ T cells from cultured PBMCs, collected from culture after CMV antigen stimulation. Receptors originate from a human donor in good health (CMV status not recorded). Some clones in this sample may be carry-over from other donors' samples.

The chain joins TRBV5-6 to TRBJ2-1; 11 nucleotides match TRBD1. With V trimmed by 4 bases and J by 6 bases, 9 bases remained unmatched. Germline CDR1 reads SGHDT; CDR2 reads YYEEEE. This CDR3 is built from 16 residues. The CDR3 DNA reads TGTGCCAGCAGCGATGTTGGGACAGGGGGGATCAATGAGCAGTTCTTC. As protein: CASSDVGTGGINEQFF. Combining the CDR3 with reference TRBV5-6 and TRBJ2-1 gives the whole variable domain DAGVTQSPTHLIKTRGQQVTLRCSPKSGHDTVSWYQQALGQGPQFIFQYYEEEERQRGNFPDRFSGHQFPNYSSELNVNALLLGDSALYLCASSDVGTGGINEQFFGPGTRLTVL.

This clonotype was seen ten or more times. V and J are TRBV7-3 and TRBJ2-1, with TRBD2 matching over 9 bases. J gave up 3 bases and V 2 bases, and 23 bases lay outside the gene matches. The germline V gene has CDR1 SGHTA and CDR2 FQGTGA. This CDR3 has 22 residues. The CDR3 sequence is CASSLGVGRERGAPGSYNEQFF. In nucleotides, the CDR3 is TGTGCCAGCAGCTTAGGAGTTGGTAGGGAGCGGGGGGCCCCGGGGAGCTACAATGAGCAGTTCTTC.

The chain links TRBV24-1 to TRBJ2-6; D possibly uses TRBD1 or TRBD2 (5 bases each). The V gene lost 8 bases and the J gene lost 3 bases, with 10 bases spanning the gap. Germline V lookup: CDR1 KGHDR, CDR2 SFDVKD. This CDR3 has 14 residues. In nucleotides, the CDR3 is TGTGCCACCAATCTGGGGGTTGGGGCCAACGTCCTGACTTTC. Translated: CATNLGVGANVLTF.

This chain links TRBV7-3 with TRBJ2-1, with TRBD2 matching over 7 bases. This CDR3 is 14 amino acids long. V lost 2 bases to trimming and J lost 7 bases; unmatched junction nucleotides: 5. The germline CDR1 and CDR2 sequences are SGHTA and FQGTGA. CDR3 protein: CASSLASGSNEQFF. CDR3 sequence (DNA): TGTGCCAGCAGCTTAGCTAGCGGCTCTAATGAGCAGTTCTTC.

This clonotype occurred a few times. The chain carries TRBV12-3 or TRBV12-4 and TRBJ1-4; 7 positions agree with TRBD1. There are 14 residues in the CDR3. Trimming removed 6 bases from V and 5 bases from J; junction bases left unmatched: 6. The CDR3 here is CASRLGTVNEKLFF. CDR3 coding DNA: TGTGCCAGCAGACTCGGGACAGTGAATGAAAAACTGTTTTTT.

The rearrangement uses TRBV13 and TRBJ1-1, with 8 bases lining up with TRBD1. V lost 4 bases to trimming and J lost 0 bases; unmatched junction nucleotides: 7. Germline CDR1 is PRHDT and CDR2 is FYEKMQ (reference sequence). This CDR3 has 16 residues. This CDR3 is CASSSFIRGLNTEAFF. The DNA of the CDR3 is TGTGCCAGCAGCTCTTTTATCAGGGGGCTGAACACTGAAGCTTTCTTT.

The chain combines TRBV4-2 with TRBJ2-3; TRBD2 matches at 7 bases. CDR1 LGHNA and CDR2 YNFKEQ come from the germline V gene. The ends lost 1 base at V and 0 bases at J; junction bases unmatched: 7. CDR3 size: 17 residues. The CDR3: CASSQAASGASTDTQYF. For the CDR3, the DNA is TGTGCCAGCAGCCAAGCCGCTAGCGGAGCTAGCACAGATACGCAGTATTTT.

This clonotype was found a few times. The chain carries TRBV7-4 and TRBJ1-5, with 8 bases matching TRBD1. CDR1 is SGHVT and CDR2 is SQSDAQ in the germline V gene. The V segment lost 3 bases and the J segment 1 base; nucleotides outside the gene matches: 17. CDR3 length equals 20 residues. This CDR3 is CASSFGPTGDFSPSNQPQHF. DNA for the CDR3: TGTGCCAGCAGCTTTGGCCCGACAGGGGACTTCTCCCCCAGCAATCAGCCCCAGCATTTT. Looking up the rest from reference TRBV7-4 and TRBJ1-5 gives the full variable domain: GAGVSQSPRYKVAKRGRDVALRCDSISGHVTLYWYRQTLGQGSEVLTYSQSDAQRDKSGRPSGRFSAERPERSVSTLKIQRTEQGDSAVYLCASSFGPTGDFSPSNQPQHFGDGTRLSIL.

The V call is TRBV2, the J call TRBJ2-1; D not certain. Trimming shortened V by 1 base and J by 0 bases, and 7 bases separated the two germline ends. Germline loops: CDR1 SNHLY, CDR2 FYNNEI. The CDR3 contains 15 residues. DNA for the CDR3: TGTGCCAGCAGTGAAGAACCGAACTCCTACAATGAGCAGTTCTTC. It is translated as CASSEEPNSYNEQFF.

The V gene is TRBV20-1, the J gene TRBJ2-1, with TRBD2 matching 9 bases. V gave up 5 bases and J gave up 4 bases; unmatched junction bases: 6. The CDR3 contains 14 residues. Germline CDR1 reads DFQATT; CDR2 reads SNEGSKA (reference sequence). The CDR3 reads CSAQQREAYNEQFF. The CDR3 nucleotides are TGCAGTGCTCAACAGCGGGAGGCATACAATGAGCAGTTCTTC.